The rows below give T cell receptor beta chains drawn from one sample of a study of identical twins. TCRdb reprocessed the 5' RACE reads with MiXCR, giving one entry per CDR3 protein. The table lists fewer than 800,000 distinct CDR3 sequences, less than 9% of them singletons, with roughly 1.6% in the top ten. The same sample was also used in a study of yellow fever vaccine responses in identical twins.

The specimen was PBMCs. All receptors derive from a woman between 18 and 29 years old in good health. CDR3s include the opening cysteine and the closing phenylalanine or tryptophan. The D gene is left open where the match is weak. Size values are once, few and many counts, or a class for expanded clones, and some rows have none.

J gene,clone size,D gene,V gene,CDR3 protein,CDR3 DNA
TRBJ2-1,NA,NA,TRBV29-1,CSVDGSSVLPYNEQFF,TGCAGCGTTGACGGGTCGTCAGTACTCCCTTACAATGAGCAGTTCTTC
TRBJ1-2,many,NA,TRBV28,CATGRNYGYTF,TGTGCCACCGGACGGAACTATGGCTACACCTTC
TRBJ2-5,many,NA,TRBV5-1,CASSFGRQGETQYF,TGCGCCAGCAGCTTTGGGAGACAAGGAGAGACCCAGTACTTC
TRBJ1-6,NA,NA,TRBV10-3,CAISERGTGVNSPLHF,TGTGCCATCAGTGAAAGGGGGACGGGAGTTAATTCACCCCTCCACTTT
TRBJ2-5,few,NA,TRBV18,CASSPPSETQYF,TGTGCCAGCTCACCACCGTCAGAGACCCAGTACTTC
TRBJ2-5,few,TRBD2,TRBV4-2,CASSQDTSGEETQYF,TGTGCCAGCAGCCAAGATACTAGCGGGGAGGAGACCCAGTACTTC
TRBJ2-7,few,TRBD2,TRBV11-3,CASSDRLALDEQYF,TGTGCCAGCAGCGATCGACTAGCGTTGGACGAGCAGTACTTC
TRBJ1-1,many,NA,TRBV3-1,CASSQRPSTEAFF,TGTGCCAGCAGCCAAAGACCGTCGACTGAAGCTTTCTTT
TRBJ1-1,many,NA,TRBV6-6,CASTLGGTEAFF,TGTGCCAGCACCTTAGGTGGGACAGAAGCTTTCTTT
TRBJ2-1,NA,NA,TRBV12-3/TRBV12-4,CASRQAGSSYNEQFF,TGTGCCAGCAGACAGGCGGGATCCTCCTACAATGAGCAGTTCTTC
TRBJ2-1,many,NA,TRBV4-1,CASSLGLGDYNEQFF,TGCGCCAGCAGCCTCGGTCTGGGGGATTACAATGAGCAGTTCTTC
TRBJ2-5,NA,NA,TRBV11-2,CASSRVGAGVGETQYF,TGTGCCAGCAGCAGAGTCGGGGCAGGGGTGGGTGAGACCCAGTACTTC
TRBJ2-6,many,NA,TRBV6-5,CASSYTKQGPGANVLTF,TGTGCCAGCAGTTACACCAAACAGGGCCCTGGGGCCAACGTCCTGACTTTC
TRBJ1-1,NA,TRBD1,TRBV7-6,CASSLVGTGGTVTEAFF,TGTGCCAGCAGCTTAGTTGGCACAGGGGGGACTGTCACTGAAGCTTTCTTT
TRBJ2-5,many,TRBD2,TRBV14,CASSQGHSSGVTQETQYF,TGTGCCAGCAGCCAAGGCCACAGTAGCGGGGTAACTCAAGAGACCCAGTACTTC
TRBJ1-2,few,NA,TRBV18,CASSPERGQRLYGYTF,TGTGCCAGCTCACCTGAACGAGGACAGCGCCTCTATGGCTACACCTTC
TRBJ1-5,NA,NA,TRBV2,CASRGDATDSNQPQHF,TGTGCCAGCAGAGGGGACGCTACAGATAGCAATCAGCCCCAGCATTTT
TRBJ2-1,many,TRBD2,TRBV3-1,CASSQGGLVFNEQFF,TGTGCCAGCAGCCAAGGGGGACTAGTATTCAATGAGCAGTTCTTC
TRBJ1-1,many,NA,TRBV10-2,CASSDRMGGTEAFF,TGCGCCAGCAGTGATCGGATGGGTGGCACTGAAGCTTTCTTT
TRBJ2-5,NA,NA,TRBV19,CASSPRQGVQETQYF,TGTGCCAGTAGCCCTCGGCAGGGTGTCCAAGAGACCCAGTACTTC
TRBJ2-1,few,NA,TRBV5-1,CASSFELGGLYNEQFF,TGCGCCAGCAGCTTTGAGCTAGGGGGATTGTACAATGAGCAGTTCTTC
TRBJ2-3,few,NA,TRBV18,CASSLFDRTDTQYF,TGTGCCAGCTCACTTTTCGACAGGACAGATACGCAGTATTTT
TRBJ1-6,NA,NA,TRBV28,CASSFRGRMVPYNSPLHF,TGTGCCAGCAGTTTTAGGGGACGTATGGTTCCCTATAATTCACCCCTCCACTTT
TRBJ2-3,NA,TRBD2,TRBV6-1,CASSRGLAGGPRDTQYF,TGTGCCAGCAGCAGGGGACTAGCGGGAGGGCCAAGAGATACGCAGTATTTT
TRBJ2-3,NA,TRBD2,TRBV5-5,CASSLARDYTDTQYF,TGTGCCAGCAGCTTGGCGCGGGACTACACAGATACGCAGTATTTT
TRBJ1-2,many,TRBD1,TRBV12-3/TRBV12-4,CASSMGQGKGGYTF,TGTGCCAGCAGTATGGGACAGGGGAAAGGTGGCTACACCTTC
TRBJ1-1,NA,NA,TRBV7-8,CASSLAPRRGTEAFF,TGTGCCAGCAGCTTAGCGCCGAGGAGGGGCACTGAAGCTTTCTTT
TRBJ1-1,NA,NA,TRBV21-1,CASSGTHMNTEAFF,TGTGCCAGCAGCGGGACACATATGAACACTGAAGCTTTCTTT
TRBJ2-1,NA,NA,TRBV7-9,CASTPNEQFF,TGTGCCAGCACCCCCAATGAGCAGTTCTTC
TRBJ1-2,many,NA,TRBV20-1,CSARDLSGYTF,TGCAGTGCTAGAGATCTCAGCGGCTACACCTTC
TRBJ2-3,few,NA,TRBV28,CASKKRDLDTQYF,TGTGCCAGCAAGAAACGGGACTTGGATACGCAGTATTTT
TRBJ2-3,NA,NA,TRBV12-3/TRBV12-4,CASSLLLPTDTQYF,TGTGCCAGCAGTTTGTTACTTCCCACAGATACGCAGTATTTT
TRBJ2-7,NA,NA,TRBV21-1,CASSPPVGHSSSYEQYF,TGTGCCAGCAGCCCCCCCGTAGGACACTCGAGCTCCTACGAGCAGTACTTC
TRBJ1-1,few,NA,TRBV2,CASSGRSAMNTEAFF,TGTGCCAGCAGTGGGCGGTCCGCCATGAACACTGAAGCTTTCTTT
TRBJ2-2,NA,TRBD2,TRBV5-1,CASSWTSGGTTGELFF,TGCGCCAGCAGCTGGACTAGCGGGGGGACCACCGGGGAGCTGTTTTTT
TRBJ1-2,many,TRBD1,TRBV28,CASSLQGGVVFGYTF,TGTGCCAGCAGTTTACAGGGGGGTGTGGTGTTCGGCTACACCTTC
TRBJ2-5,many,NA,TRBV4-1,CASSQTPVGGRVTQYF,TGCGCCAGCAGCCAAACCCCAGTTGGGGGGCGGGTAACCCAGTACTTC
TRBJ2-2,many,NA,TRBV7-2,CASSLGGSLQTGELFF,TGTGCCAGCAGCTTAGGAGGTAGTCTCCAAACCGGGGAGCTGTTTTTT
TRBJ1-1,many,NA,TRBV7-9,CASSEGVRKVF,TGTGCCAGCAGTGAAGGGGTCCGTAAGGTCTTT
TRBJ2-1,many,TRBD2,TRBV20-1,CSAISGDNNEQFF,TGCAGTGCTATTAGCGGGGACAACAATGAGCAGTTCTTC
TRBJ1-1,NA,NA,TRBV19,CATRNNTEAFF,TGTGCCACCCGAAATAACACTGAAGCTTTCTTT
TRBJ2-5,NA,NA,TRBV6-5,CASSYSYSSETQYF,TGTGCCAGCAGTTACTCGTATTCGAGCGAGACCCAGTACTTC
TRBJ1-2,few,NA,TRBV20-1,CSARDLGKPYGYTF,TGCAGTGCTAGAGATTTAGGGAAACCCTATGGCTACACCTTC
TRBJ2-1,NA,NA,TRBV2,CASSARGSSYNEQFF,TGTGCCAGCAGTGCCAGGGGTAGCTCCTACAATGAGCAGTTCTTC
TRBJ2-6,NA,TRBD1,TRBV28,CASSTSWTGGNSGANVLTF,TGTGCCAGCAGTACCTCGTGGACAGGGGGAAACTCTGGGGCCAACGTCCTGACTTTC
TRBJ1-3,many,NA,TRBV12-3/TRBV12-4,CASSRPGRSGNTIYF,TGTGCCAGCAGTCGTCCCGGGCGGTCTGGAAACACCATATATTTT
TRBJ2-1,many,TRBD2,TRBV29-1,CSAEGGINEQFF,TGCAGCGCCGAGGGAGGGATTAATGAGCAGTTCTTC
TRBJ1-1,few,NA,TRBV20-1,CSARGRGAVAFF,TGCAGTGCTAGAGGAAGGGGGGCGGTGGCTTTCTTT
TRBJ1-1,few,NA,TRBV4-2,CASSQDRTANTEAFF,TGTGCCAGCAGCCAAGATCGCACAGCAAACACTGAAGCTTTCTTT
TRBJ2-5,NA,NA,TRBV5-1,CASSLGPKGLGETQYF,TGCGCCAGCAGCCTGGGCCCAAAGGGGCTTGGGGAGACCCAGTACTTC
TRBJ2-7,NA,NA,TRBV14,CASSQAHLGPPYQQYF,TGTGCCAGCAGCCAGGCTCATTTGGGACCCCCCTACCAGCAGTACTTC
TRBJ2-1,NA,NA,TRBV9,CASSPYGDISYNEQFF,TGTGCCAGCAGCCCCTACGGGGACATCAGTTACAATGAGCAGTTCTTC
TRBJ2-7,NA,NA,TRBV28,CASSYLPRELSYEQYF,TGTGCCAGCAGTTACCTCCCTCGTGAGCTTTCCTACGAGCAGTACTTC
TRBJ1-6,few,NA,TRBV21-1,CASSKVTGHRFNSPLHF,TGTGCCAGCAGCAAAGTTACCGGGCACCGTTTCAATTCACCCCTCCACTTT
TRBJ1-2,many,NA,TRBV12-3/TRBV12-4,CASRGGLHGYTF,TGTGCCAGCAGGGGGGGCCTCCATGGCTACACCTTC
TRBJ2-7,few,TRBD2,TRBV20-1,CSVSDPGLAGRKSYEQYF,TGCAGTGTTTCTGACCCGGGACTAGCGGGGCGAAAATCCTACGAGCAGTACTTC
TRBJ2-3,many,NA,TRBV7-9,CASSHTTTDTQYF,TGTGCCAGCAGCCACACCACCACAGATACGCAGTATTTT